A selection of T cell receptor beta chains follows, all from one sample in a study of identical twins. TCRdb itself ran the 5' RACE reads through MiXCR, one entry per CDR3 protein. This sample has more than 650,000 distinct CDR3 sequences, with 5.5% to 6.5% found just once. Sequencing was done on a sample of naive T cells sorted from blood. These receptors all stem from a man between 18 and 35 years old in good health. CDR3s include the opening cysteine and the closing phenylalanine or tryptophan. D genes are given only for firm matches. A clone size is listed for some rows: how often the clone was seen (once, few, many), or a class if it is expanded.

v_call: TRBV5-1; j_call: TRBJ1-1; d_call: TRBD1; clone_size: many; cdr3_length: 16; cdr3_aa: CASSPTLQGVGTEAFF; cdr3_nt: TGCGCCAGCAGCCCCACACTACAGGGGGTAGGCACTGAAGCTTTCTTT
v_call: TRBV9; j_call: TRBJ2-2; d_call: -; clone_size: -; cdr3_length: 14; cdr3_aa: CASRQRMDTGELFF; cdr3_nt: TGTGCCAGCAGGCAAAGAATGGACACCGGGGAGCTGTTTTTT
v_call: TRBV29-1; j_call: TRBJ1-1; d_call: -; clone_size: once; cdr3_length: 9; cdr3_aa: CSVDSSTSF; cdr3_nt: TGCAGCGTTGATTCGTCCACCTCTTTT
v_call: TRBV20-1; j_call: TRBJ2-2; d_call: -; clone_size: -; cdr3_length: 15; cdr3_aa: CSARDWTQNTGELFF; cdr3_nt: TGCAGTGCTAGGGACTGGACACAGAACACCGGGGAGCTGTTTTTT
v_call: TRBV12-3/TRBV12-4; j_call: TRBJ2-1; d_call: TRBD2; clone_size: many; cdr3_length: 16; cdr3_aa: CASSRTGTRRDNEQFF; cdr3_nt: TGTGCCAGCAGTCGAACCGGGACTAGAAGGGACAATGAGCAGTTCTTC
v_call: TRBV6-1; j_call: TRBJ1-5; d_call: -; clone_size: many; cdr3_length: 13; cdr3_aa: CASSTSSNQPQHF; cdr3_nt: TGTGCCAGCAGTACATCAAGCAATCAGCCCCAGCATTTT
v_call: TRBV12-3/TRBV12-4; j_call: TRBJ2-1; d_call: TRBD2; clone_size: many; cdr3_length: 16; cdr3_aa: CASRPLAGGLSNEQFF; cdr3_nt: TGTGCCAGCAGACCCCTAGCGGGAGGGCTTTCCAATGAGCAGTTCTTC
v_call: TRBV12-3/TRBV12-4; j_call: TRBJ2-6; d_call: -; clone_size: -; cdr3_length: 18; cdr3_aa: CASSPDPGSYPGANVLTF; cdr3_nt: TGTGCCAGCAGCCCTGACCCCGGCTCGTACCCTGGGGCCAACGTCCTGACTTTC
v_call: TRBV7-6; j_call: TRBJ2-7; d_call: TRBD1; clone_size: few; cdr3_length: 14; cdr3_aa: CASSYGTGPHEQYF; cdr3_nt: TGTGCCAGCAGCTACGGGACAGGCCCCCACGAGCAGTACTTC
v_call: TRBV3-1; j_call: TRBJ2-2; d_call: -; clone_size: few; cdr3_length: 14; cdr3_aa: CASSQYRDTGELFF; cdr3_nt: TGTGCCAGCAGCCAGTACAGAGACACCGGGGAGCTGTTTTTT
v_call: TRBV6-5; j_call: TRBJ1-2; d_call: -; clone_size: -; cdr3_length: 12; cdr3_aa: CASSSPNYGYTF; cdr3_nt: TGTGCCAGCAGTTCACCGAACTATGGCTACACCTTC
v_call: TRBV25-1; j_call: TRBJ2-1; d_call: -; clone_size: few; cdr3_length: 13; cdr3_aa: CASQKQGIDEQFF; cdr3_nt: TGTGCCAGCCAAAAACAGGGTATCGATGAGCAGTTCTTC
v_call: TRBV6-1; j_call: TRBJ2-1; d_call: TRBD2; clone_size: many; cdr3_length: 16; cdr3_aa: CASFSLAGRNNNEQFF; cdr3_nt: TGTGCCAGCTTTTCACTAGCGGGGAGAAATAACAATGAGCAGTTCTTC
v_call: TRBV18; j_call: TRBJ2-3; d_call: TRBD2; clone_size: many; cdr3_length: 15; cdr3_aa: CASSPRASGTDTQYF; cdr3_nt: TGTGCCAGCTCACCACGGGCTAGCGGAACAGATACGCAGTATTTT
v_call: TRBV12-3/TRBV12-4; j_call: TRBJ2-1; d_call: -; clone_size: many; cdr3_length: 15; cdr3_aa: CASSLDRALYNEQFF; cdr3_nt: TGTGCCAGCAGTTTAGACAGGGCCCTGTACAATGAGCAGTTCTTC
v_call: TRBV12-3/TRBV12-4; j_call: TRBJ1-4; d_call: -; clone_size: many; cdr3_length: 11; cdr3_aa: CASSLTEKLFF; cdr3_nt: TGTGCCAGCAGTTTAACCGAAAAACTGTTTTTT
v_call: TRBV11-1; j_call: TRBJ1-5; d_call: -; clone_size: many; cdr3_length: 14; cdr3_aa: CASSLAAVDQPQHF; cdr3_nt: TGTGCCAGCAGCTTAGCCGCGGTAGATCAGCCCCAGCATTTT
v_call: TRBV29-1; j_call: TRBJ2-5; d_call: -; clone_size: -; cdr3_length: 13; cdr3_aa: CSVEGQNGETQYF; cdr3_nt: TGCAGCGTTGAAGGCCAAAACGGCGAGACCCAGTACTTC
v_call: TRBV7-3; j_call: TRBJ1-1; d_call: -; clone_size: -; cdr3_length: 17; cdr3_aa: CASSPSSRKGISTEAFF; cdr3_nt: TGTGCCAGCAGCCCTTCTAGTAGGAAGGGTATAAGCACTGAAGCTTTCTTT
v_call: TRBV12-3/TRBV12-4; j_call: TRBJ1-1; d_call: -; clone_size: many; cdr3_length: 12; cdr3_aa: CASSLGRHEAFF; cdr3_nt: TGTGCCAGCAGTTTGGGACGGCATGAAGCTTTCTTT
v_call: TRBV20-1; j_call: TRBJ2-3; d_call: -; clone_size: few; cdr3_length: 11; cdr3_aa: CSARLDHTQYF; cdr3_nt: TGCAGTGCTAGATTAGACCATACGCAGTATTTT
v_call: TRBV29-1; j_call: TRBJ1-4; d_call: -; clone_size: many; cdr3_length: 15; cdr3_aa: CSVLALGATNEKLFF; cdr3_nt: TGCAGCGTCCTTGCCCTGGGCGCAACTAATGAAAAACTGTTTTTT
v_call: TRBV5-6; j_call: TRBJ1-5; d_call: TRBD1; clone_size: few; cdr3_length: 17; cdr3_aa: CASSLLTGEASNQPQHF; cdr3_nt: TGTGCCAGCAGCCTGCTGACAGGGGAAGCTAGCAATCAGCCCCAGCATTTT
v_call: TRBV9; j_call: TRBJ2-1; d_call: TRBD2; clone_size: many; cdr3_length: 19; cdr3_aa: CASSVGLAGGPSGDNEQFF; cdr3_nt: TGTGCCAGCAGCGTGGGACTAGCGGGAGGGCCCAGTGGGGACAATGAGCAGTTCTTC
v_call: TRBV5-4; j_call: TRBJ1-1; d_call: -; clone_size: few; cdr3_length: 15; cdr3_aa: CASTLASTWNTEAFF; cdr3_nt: TGTGCCAGCACCCTAGCTTCAACCTGGAACACTGAAGCTTTCTTT
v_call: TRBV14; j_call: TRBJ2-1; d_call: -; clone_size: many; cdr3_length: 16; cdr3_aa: CASSRLQAVSYNEQFF; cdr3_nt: TGTGCCAGCAGCCGCCTCCAAGCGGTCTCCTACAATGAGCAGTTCTTC
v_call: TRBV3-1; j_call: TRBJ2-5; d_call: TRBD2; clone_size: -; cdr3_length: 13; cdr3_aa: CASSQKTSGPLSF; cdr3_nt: TGTGCCAGCAGCCAAAAGACTAGCGGGCCCCTGTCCTTC
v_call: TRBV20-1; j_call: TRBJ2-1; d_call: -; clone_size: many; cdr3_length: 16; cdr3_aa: CSAPKPRGVGYNEQFF; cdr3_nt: TGCAGTGCACCAAAACCCCGGGGTGTCGGGTACAATGAGCAGTTCTTC
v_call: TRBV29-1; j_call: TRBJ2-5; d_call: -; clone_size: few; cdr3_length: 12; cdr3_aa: CSVDFQDETQYF; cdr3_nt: TGCAGCGTTGATTTCCAAGACGAGACCCAGTACTTC
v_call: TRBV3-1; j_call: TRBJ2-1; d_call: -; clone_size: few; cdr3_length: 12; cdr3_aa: CASSRTHNEQFF; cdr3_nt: TGTGCCAGCAGCCGGACTCACAATGAGCAGTTCTTC
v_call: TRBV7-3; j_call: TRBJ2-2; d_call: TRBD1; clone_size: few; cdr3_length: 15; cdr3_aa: CASSVGQGLAGELFF; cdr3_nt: TGTGCCAGCAGCGTGGGACAGGGTTTGGCCGGGGAGCTGTTTTTT
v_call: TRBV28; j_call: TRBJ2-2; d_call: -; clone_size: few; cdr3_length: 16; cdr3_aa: CASTSFPGSRTGELFF; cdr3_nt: TGTGCCAGCACCTCTTTCCCGGGTAGCCGGACCGGGGAGCTGTTTTTT
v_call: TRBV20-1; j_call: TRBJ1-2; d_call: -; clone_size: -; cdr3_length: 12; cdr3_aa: CSASGQRYGYTF; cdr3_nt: TGCAGTGCTAGTGGGCAGCGCTATGGCTACACCTTC
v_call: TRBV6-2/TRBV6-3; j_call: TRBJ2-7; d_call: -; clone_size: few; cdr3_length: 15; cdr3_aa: CASSYGRGRVYEQYF; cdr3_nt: TGTGCCAGCAGTTACGGTCGTGGAAGGGTCTACGAGCAGTACTTC
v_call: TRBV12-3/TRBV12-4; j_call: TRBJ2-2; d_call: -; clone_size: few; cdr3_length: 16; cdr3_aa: CASSDWSDYGPGELFF; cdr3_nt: TGTGCCAGCAGTGATTGGTCGGACTATGGTCCCGGGGAGCTGTTTTTT
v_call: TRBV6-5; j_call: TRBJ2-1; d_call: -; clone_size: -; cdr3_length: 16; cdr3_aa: CASSSVGAGYFDEQFF; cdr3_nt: TGTGCCAGCAGTTCCGTCGGGGCAGGCTATTTCGATGAGCAGTTCTTC
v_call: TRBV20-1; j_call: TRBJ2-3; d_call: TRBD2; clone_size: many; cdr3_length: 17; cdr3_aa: CSARDRQVAGTADTQYF; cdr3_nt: TGCAGTGCTAGAGATCGACAGGTAGCGGGGACCGCAGATACGCAGTATTTT
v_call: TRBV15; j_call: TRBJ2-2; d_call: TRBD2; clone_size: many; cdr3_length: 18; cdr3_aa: CATSRGLAGVANDGELFF; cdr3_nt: TGTGCCACCAGCAGGGGACTAGCGGGAGTCGCGAACGACGGGGAGCTGTTTTTT
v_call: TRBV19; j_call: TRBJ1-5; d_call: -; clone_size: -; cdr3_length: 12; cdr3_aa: CASTIYPGAQHF; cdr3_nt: TGTGCCAGTACGATCTATCCCGGGGCCCAGCATTTT
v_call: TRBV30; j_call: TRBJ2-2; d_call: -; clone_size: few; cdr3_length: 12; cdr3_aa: CAWIGATGELFF; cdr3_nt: TGTGCCTGGATAGGGGCCACCGGGGAGCTGTTTTTT
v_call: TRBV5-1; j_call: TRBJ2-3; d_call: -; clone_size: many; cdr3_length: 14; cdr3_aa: CASSGSGEGDTQYF; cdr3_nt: TGCGCCAGCAGCGGGTCGGGAGAGGGAGATACGCAGTATTTT
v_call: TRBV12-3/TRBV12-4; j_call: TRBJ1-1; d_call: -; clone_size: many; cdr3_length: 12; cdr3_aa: CASSPDYTEAFF; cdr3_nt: TGTGCCAGCAGTCCTGACTACACTGAAGCTTTCTTT
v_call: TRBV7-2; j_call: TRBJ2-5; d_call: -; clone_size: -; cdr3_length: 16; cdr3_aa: CASSRFSGRGQETQYF; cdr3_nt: TGTGCCAGCAGCCGATTTAGCGGCAGGGGCCAAGAGACCCAGTACTTC
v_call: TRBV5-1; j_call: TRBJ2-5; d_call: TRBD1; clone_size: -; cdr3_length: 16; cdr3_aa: CASRLAGTGVRETQYF; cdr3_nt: TGCGCCAGCAGACTCGCCGGGACAGGGGTCCGAGAGACCCAGTACTTC
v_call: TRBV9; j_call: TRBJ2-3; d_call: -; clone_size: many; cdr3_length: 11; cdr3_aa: CASSGADTQYF; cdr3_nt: TGTGCCAGCAGCGGGGCAGATACGCAGTATTTT
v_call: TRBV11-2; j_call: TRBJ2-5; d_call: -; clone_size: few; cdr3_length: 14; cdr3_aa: CASSLDGTRETQYF; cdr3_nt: TGTGCCAGCAGCTTAGACGGGACGCGGGAGACCCAGTACTTC
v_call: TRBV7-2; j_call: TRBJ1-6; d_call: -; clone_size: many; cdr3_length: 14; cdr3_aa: CASSLASGDSPLHF; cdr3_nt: TGTGCCAGCAGCTTAGCTTCTGGGGATTCACCCCTCCACTTT
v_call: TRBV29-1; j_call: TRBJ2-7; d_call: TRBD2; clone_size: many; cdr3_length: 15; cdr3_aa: CSVEVGGGRASEQYF; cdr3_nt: TGCAGCGTTGAAGTGGGAGGCGGGAGGGCCTCCGAGCAGTACTTC
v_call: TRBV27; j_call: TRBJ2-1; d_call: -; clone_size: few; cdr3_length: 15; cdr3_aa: CASSLLVEGYNEQFF; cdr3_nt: TGTGCCAGCAGTCTCCTGGTGGAAGGATACAATGAGCAGTTCTTC
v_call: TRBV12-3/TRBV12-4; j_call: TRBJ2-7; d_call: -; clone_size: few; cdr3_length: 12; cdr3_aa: CASSPYPTGQYF; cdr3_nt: TGTGCCAGCAGTCCCTATCCCACCGGTCAGTACTTC
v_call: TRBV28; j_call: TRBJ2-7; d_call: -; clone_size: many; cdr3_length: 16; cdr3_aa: CASSLGEYLGAVEQYF; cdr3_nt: TGTGCCAGCAGTTTAGGGGAATATCTGGGTGCAGTCGAGCAGTACTTC
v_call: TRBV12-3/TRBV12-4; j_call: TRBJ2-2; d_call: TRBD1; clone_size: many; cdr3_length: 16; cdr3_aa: CASSLVGQVVSGELFF; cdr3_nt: TGTGCCAGCAGTTTAGTCGGACAGGTCGTGTCCGGGGAGCTGTTTTTT
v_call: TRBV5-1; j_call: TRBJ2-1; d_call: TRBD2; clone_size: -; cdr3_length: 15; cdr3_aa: CASSLSGTSLNEQFF; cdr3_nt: TGCGCCAGCAGCTTATCCGGGACTAGTCTCAATGAGCAGTTCTTC
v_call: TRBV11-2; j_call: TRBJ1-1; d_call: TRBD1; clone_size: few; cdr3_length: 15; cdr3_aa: CASSLGRQGNTEAFF; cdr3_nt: TGTGCCAGCAGCTTAGGTAGACAGGGGAACACTGAAGCTTTCTTT
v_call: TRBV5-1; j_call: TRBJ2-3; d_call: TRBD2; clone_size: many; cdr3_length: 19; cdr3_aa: CASSPIGFRSGSLSDTQYF; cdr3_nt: TGCGCCAGCAGCCCGATAGGGTTTCGTAGCGGGAGCTTGTCCGATACGCAGTATTTT
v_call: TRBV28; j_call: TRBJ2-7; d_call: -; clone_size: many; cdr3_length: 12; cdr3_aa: CASSPPGIEQYF; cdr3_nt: TGTGCCAGCAGTCCGCCGGGGATAGAGCAGTACTTC
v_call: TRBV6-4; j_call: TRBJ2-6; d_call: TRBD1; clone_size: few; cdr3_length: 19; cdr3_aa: CASSAPPGQTFSGANVLTF; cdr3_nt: TGTGCCAGCAGTGCTCCTCCGGGACAGACCTTCTCTGGGGCCAACGTCCTGACTTTC
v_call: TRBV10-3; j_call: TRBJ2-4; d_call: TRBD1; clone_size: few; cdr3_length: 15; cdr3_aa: CAISADRVPKNIQYF; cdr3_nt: TGTGCCATCAGCGCAGACAGGGTGCCCAAAAACATTCAGTACTTC
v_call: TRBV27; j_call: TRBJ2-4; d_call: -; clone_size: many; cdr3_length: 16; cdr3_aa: CASSPWEAGAKNIQYF; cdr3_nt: TGTGCCAGCAGTCCATGGGAGGCAGGAGCCAAAAACATTCAGTACTTC